This T cell receptor beta chain came from a study of T cell responses to AZD1222 COVID-19 vaccine. Using immunoSEQ multiplex PCR, the repertoire was profiled, and TCRdb retains in-frame clones only, with some absent. The data hold more than 150,000 clones, with 85% to 95% observed a single time. There are 15 residues in the CDR3. The V end lost 2 bases, the J end lost 0 bases, and 10 bases lay between the germline ends. Germline V gene lookup returns CDR1 SGHRS and CDR2 YFSETQ. Whole-study results and caveats: Of spike-specific TCRs, nearly half reportedly target regions left unmutated in variants.

On this clone itself: As yet, its antigen is unknown.

This receptor was obtained from an adult who received the AZD1222 COVID-19 vaccine. The sample consisted of peripheral blood, taken 28 days after the second AZD1222 dose. V usage is TRBV5-1 and J usage is TRBJ2-3, with D possibly TRBD1 on 5 matching bases. The CDR3 DNA reads as TGCGCCAGCAGCTTAGATGGGGCTAGCACAGATACGCAGTATTTT. Its protein is CASSLDGASTDTQYF.